This T cell receptor (beta chain) was sequenced during a study of T cells after yellow fever vaccination. To note about this clonotype: Its antigen is unknown.

As TCR cDNA was made by 5'RACE template switching, a universal primer site and UMIs were added. A single record per CDR3 protein comes from TCRdb applying MiXCR to the 5' RACE reads. Among about 350,000 distinct CDR3 sequences listed, approximately 10% were seen once. V lost 4 bases to trimming and J lost 5 bases; unmatched junction nucleotides: 11. The germline gives CDR1 SEHNR, CDR2 FQNEAQ (reference sequence). The CDR3 length is 16 residues. Findings and limits, study-wide: The secondary response showed a weaker magnitude and a faster peak, day 5 versus 15. Within FACS-sorted repertoires, abundant clonotypes contaminating from the bulk population could be present.

The sequences come from PBMCs, collected on the day of the first yellow fever vaccination. This sequence was found in a man between 18 and 35 years old who received the YFV17D yellow fever vaccine. This rearrangement joins TRBV7-9 to TRBJ2-5, with TRBD1 matching over 9 bases. CDR3: CASSYRGQYGFETQYF. CDR3 bases: TGTGCCAGCAGCTACAGGGGGCAGTACGGATTCGAGACCCAGTACTTC. Full variable domain (outside the CDR3, taken from reference TRBV7-9 and TRBJ2-5): DTGVSQNPRHKITKRGQNVTFRCDPISEHNRLYWYRQTLGQGPEFLTYFQNEAQLEKSRLLSDRFSAERPKGSFSTLEIQRTEQGDSAMYLCASSYRGQYGFETQYFGPGTRLLVL.